The 27 T cell receptor beta chains below were found in one sample sequenced in a study of technical replicates of blood from four donors. Sequencing used immunoSEQ multiplex PCR; TCRdb keeps in-frame clones, though not all of them. The data show tens of thousands of clones, over 90% seen once. The material sequenced was PBMCs. The source is a human donor in good health. Some clones in this sample may be carry-over from other donors' samples.

The chain couples TRBV5-1 to TRBJ2-7; 9 bases map to TRBD2. CDR1 is SGHRS, CDR2 YFSETQ, per germline. CDR3 length: 15 amino acids. J gave up 6 bases and V 2 bases, and 9 bases lay outside the gene matches. The CDR3 sequence is CASSLPGLALPEQYF. DNA for the CDR3: TGCGCCAGCAGCTTACCGGGACTAGCTCTGCCCGAGCAGTACTTC.

The chain couples TRBV6-4 to TRBJ2-1; 13 bases are a match to TRBD2. J lost 9 bases, V lost 5 bases, and 4 bases had no gene match. The CDR3 length is 14 residues. In germline, CDR1 is MRHNA, CDR2 SNTAGT. The CDR3 sequence is CASSTSGGAGEQFF. The CDR3 DNA is TGTGCCAGCAGTACTAGCGGGGGGGCCGGTGAGCAGTTCTTC.

J is TRBJ2-7 and V is TRBV27; D gene unclear. Germline CDR1 is MNHEY and CDR2 is SMNVEV (reference sequence). This CDR3 has 11 residues. V dropped 5 bases and J dropped 7 bases, with 9 bases sitting between them. The CDR3 DNA is TGTGCCAGCAGTACTCCTTTTGAGCAGTACTTC. Translated: CASSTPFEQYF.

The chain recombines TRBV11-2 with TRBJ2-7; a weak D match, TRBD2 (6 bases). Germline values: CDR1 SGHAT, CDR2 FQNNGV. The V end lost 2 bases, the J end lost 7 bases, and 9 bases lay between the germline ends. The CDR3 is 12 amino acids. Here the CDR3 DNA reads TGTGCCAGCAGCTTAATGGGGAGGGAGCAGTACTTC. Its protein is CASSLMGREQYF.

The chain couples TRBV2 to TRBJ2-4, with D tentatively TRBD1 (5 bases). Trimming stripped 7 bases from V and 1 base from J, with 8 bases between. This CDR3 comprises 13 residues. Germline V CDR1 and CDR2: SNHLY, FYNNEI. This CDR3 is CASTSGAKNIQYF. CDR3 sequence (DNA): TGTGCCAGCACATCAGGGGCCAAAAACATTCAGTACTTC.

The chain joins TRBV19 to TRBJ2-1; D gene ambiguous. The CDR3 is 18 amino acids. V dropped 0 bases and J dropped 0 bases, with 15 bases sitting between them. Germline V gene data show CDR1 as LNHDA and CDR2 as SQIVND (reference sequence). CDR3 loop: CASSIDLAPVSSYNEQFF. The CDR3 nucleotides read TGTGCCAGTAGTATAGATCTGGCACCTGTAAGCTCCTACAATGAGCAGTTCTTC.

The genes are TRBV5-4 and TRBJ2-7; 9 nucleotides align to TRBD1. This CDR3 has 13 amino acids. Germline CDR1 is SGHNT and CDR2 is YYREEE (reference sequence). Trimming took 4 bases from V and 5 from J; bases not matched to a gene: 4. CDR3 nucleotide sequence: TGTGCCAGCAGCAGGGACAGGGCAGACGAGCAGTACTTC. Translating it yields CASSRDRADEQYF.

CDR3 sequence reads: CASSVEGGDSTDTQYF. The CDR3 region has the DNA TGTGCCAGCAGTGTGGAAGGGGGGGATAGCACAGATACGCAGTATTTT. The rearrangement links TRBV6-4 to TRBJ2-3, with D tentatively TRBD2 (7 bases). Deletions cut 4 bases from V and 0 bases from J, with 14 bases between. Per the germline V gene, CDR1 is MRHNA and CDR2 is SNTAGT. The CDR3 has 16 residues.

The chain carries TRBV7-8 and TRBJ2-1; maybe TRBD2 (5 bases). The CDR3 has 16 amino acids. V shed 9 bases and J shed 2 bases, with 20 bases lying between them. Germline CDR1 and CDR2: SGHVS and FQNEAQ. In DNA form, the CDR3 reads TGTGCCAGGCCCAAGAAGGAGGACGCACCCTACAATGAGCAGTTCTTC. Amino acid sequence: CARPKKEDAPYNEQFF.

V gene TRBV5-1 combines with J gene TRBJ2-5; possible D gene TRBD2, 6 bases. This CDR3 region has 14 residues. The germline V and J ends were trimmed by 4 bases and 5 bases, with 15 bases remaining between them. Germline-derived CDR1 and CDR2 are SGHRS and YFSETQ. In DNA form, the CDR3 reads TGCGCCAGCAGCGACGGGGACTCCGGCGAGACCCAGTACTTC. It specifies CASSDGDSGETQYF.

This clone was recorded only once. The genes are TRBV5-6 and TRBJ1-1, with D hard to call. Trimming shortened V by 0 bases and J by 1 base, and 10 bases separated the two germline ends. The CDR3 has 15 amino acids. The germline V gene encodes CDR1 SGHDT and CDR2 YYEEEE. CDR3 region: CASSLVRFRNTEAFF. The CDR3 DNA sequence: TGTGCCAGCAGCTTGGTGCGTTTTAGGAACACTGAAGCTTTCTTT.

The chain employs TRBV6-6 and TRBJ2-2, with unresolved D. This CDR3 spans 16 amino acids. Trimming removed 4 bases at V and 0 bases at J, with 12 bases between. CDR1 is MNHNY and CDR2 is SVGAGI in the germline V gene (reference sequence). The CDR3 spells CASSSAVFTNTGELFF. The DNA of the CDR3 is TGTGCCAGCAGTTCTGCGGTATTCACGAACACCGGGGAGCTGTTTTTT.

The V and J genes are TRBV2 and TRBJ2-1; D is possibly TRBD2 (5 bases). V was clipped by 9 bases and J by 0 bases, with 9 bases between them. This CDR3 comprises 13 residues. CDR1 and CDR2 (germline): SNHLY, FYNNEI. The CDR3 DNA is TGTGCCAGTCGAGCGGTCTCCTACAATGAGCAGTTCTTC. It encodes CASRAVSYNEQFF.

The J gene is TRBJ2-1, the V gene TRBV19, with TRBD2 matching 8 bases. With 3 bases clipped from V and 7 bases from J, the junction kept 8 bases outside the gene matches. CDR3 length: 15 residues. Germline V lookup: CDR1 LNHDA, CDR2 SQIVND (reference sequence). The DNA of the CDR3 is TGTGCCAGTAGTATGGTCGGGGGGGGGACGAATGAGCAGTTCTTC. Protein: CASSMVGGGTNEQFF.

This chain connects TRBV29-1 to TRBJ2-2; TRBD2 matches at 11 bases. The CDR3 runs 15 residues. CDR1 and CDR2 (germline): SQVTM, ANQGSEA. V lost 6 bases and J lost 4; bases outside the gene matches: 7. The CDR3 DNA sequence: TGCAGCGTGGTCACTAGCGGGGGTAGCACCGGGGAGCTGTTTTTT. Its protein product is CSVVTSGGSTGELFF.

V and J are TRBV9 and TRBJ2-3; D is unresolved. This CDR3 is built from 15 residues. Deletions cut 3 bases from V and 2 bases from J, with 13 bases between. CDR1 is SGDLS, CDR2 YYNGEE, per germline. DNA for the CDR3: TGTGCCAGCAGCGACGATGGGCAGCACACAGATACGCAGTATTTT. Amino acid sequence: CASSDDGQHTDTQYF.

The chain employs TRBV9 and TRBJ2-5; maybe TRBD2 (6 bases). The CDR3 totals 14 residues. Trimming shortened V by 0 bases and J by 5 bases, and 11 bases separated the two germline ends. Germline CDR1 SGDLS, CDR2 YYNGEE. The CDR3 protein is CASSVGGGWETQYF. Here the CDR3 DNA reads TGTGCCAGCAGCGTAGGAGGAGGGTGGGAGACCCAGTACTTC.

The chain joins TRBV7-2 to TRBJ2-1, with D perhaps TRBD2 (5 bases). The CDR3 has 13 residues. Trimming removed 5 bases from V and 4 bases from J, with 9 bases in between. Germline V gene sequence: CDR1 SGHTA, CDR2 FQGNSA. CDR3 DNA sequence: TGTGCCAGCAGCCGAGGGTTTTACAATGAGCAGTTCTTC. As protein: CASSRGFYNEQFF. The entire variable domain, with the rest obtained from reference TRBV7-2 and TRBJ2-1, is as follows: GAGVSQSPSNKVTEKGKDVELRCDPISGHTALYWYRQSLGQGLEFLIYFQGNSAPDKSGLPSDRFSAERTGGSVSTLTIQRTQQEDSAVYLCASSRGFYNEQFFGPGTRLTVL.

The J gene is TRBJ1-5, the V gene TRBV7-2; D is unresolved. V lost 1 base and J 0 bases, leaving 10 bases between the germline ends. Germline assignment: CDR1 SGHTA and CDR2 FQGNSA. The CDR3 consists of 16 residues. For the CDR3, the DNA is TGTGCCAGCAGCTTAGGTTCCGTTTATAGCAATCAGCCCCAGCATTTT. Translation: CASSLGSVYSNQPQHF.

This rearrangement joins TRBV10-3 to TRBJ2-1; TRBD2 might be the D (6 bases). The CDR3 runs to 14 residues. Trimming shortened V by 8 bases and J by 0 bases, and 11 bases separated the two germline ends. The germline V gene has CDR1 ENHRY and CDR2 SYGVKD. The CDR3 region is CAIGGLSSYNEQFF. CDR3 DNA sequence: TGTGCCATCGGGGGACTGAGCTCCTACAATGAGCAGTTCTTC.

The J gene is TRBJ2-1, the V gene TRBV7-6; 11 bases match TRBD1. The CDR3 length is 18 residues. Looked up from germline, CDR1 is SGHVS and CDR2 is FNYEAQ. V lost 5 bases, J lost 6 bases, and 15 bases stayed unmatched. CDR3 coding DNA: TGTGCCAGCAGCGCCAGAGGGACAGGGGGTTCGGATTTCAATGAGCAGTTCTTC. It codes for CASSARGTGGSDFNEQFF. Full variable domain (rest looked up from reference TRBV7-6 and TRBJ2-1): GAGVSQSPRYKVTKRGQDVALRCDPISGHVSLYWYRQALGQGPEFLTYFNYEAQQDKSGLPNDRFSAERPEGSISTLTIQRTEQRDSAMYRCASSARGTGGSDFNEQFFGPGTRLTVL.

A remark on this clone: The same CDR3 can be traced to other DNA sequences in this sample. The chain has TRBV27 and TRBJ2-1, with 8 bases fitting TRBD1. The ends lost 3 bases at V and 8 bases at J; junction bases unmatched: 6. The CDR3 runs to 14 residues. Looked up from germline, CDR1 is MNHEY and CDR2 is SMNVEV (reference sequence). The CDR3 reads CASSFGQGAYEQFF. In DNA form, the CDR3 reads TGTGCCAGCAGTTTCGGGCAGGGGGCTTATGAGCAGTTCTTC.

Written as DNA, the CDR3 is TGTGCCAGCAGCCAGGGACAGATGGAGGTCTACGAGCAGTACTTC. Amino acid sequence: CASSQGQMEVYEQYF. The chain is built from TRBV2 and TRBJ2-7; 7 bases map to TRBD1. Germline-derived CDR1 and CDR2 are SNHLY and FYNNEI. With V trimmed by 6 bases and J by 3 bases, 11 bases remained unmatched. This CDR3 has 15 amino acids.

The rearrangement links TRBV6-1 to TRBJ1-5; the D gene is possibly TRBD1 (5 bases). In germline, CDR1 is MNHNS, CDR2 SASEGT. V lost 5 bases to trimming and J lost 13 bases, with 12 bases between them. This CDR3 is built from 11 residues. CDR3 nucleotide sequence: TGTGCCAGCAGTAAGGGGCCGGCTCAGCATTTT. This sequence encodes CASSKGPAQHF.

The chain's CDR3 is CASDPGTGYQETQYF. CDR3 bases: TGTGCCAGCGACCCCGGGACAGGGTACCAAGAGACCCAGTACTTC. The chain employs TRBV2 and TRBJ2-5, with 9 bases matching TRBD1. CDR1 is SNHLY and CDR2 is FYNNEI in the germline V gene. The CDR3 has 15 residues. V lost 8 bases to trimming and J lost 0 bases; unmatched junction nucleotides: 7.

This chain joins TRBV25-1 and TRBJ2-7; TRBD1 is a possible D gene (6 bases). The CDR3 contains 14 residues. The V gene's germline CDR1 is MGHDK and CDR2 SYGVNS. V lost 4 bases and J 3 bases, leaving 13 bases between the germline ends. The CDR3 DNA follows: TGTGCCAGCAGTGGACCCGGGACACTCTACGAGCAGTACTTC. It is translated as CASSGPGTLYEQYF.

The rearrangement joins TRBV4-3 to TRBJ1-1; D is unresolved. Germline CDR1 is LGHNA and CDR2 is YSLEER. The V gene lost 0 bases and the J gene lost 0 bases, with 8 bases spanning the gap. The CDR3 runs 15 residues. The CDR3 DNA is TGCGCCAGCAGCCAAGACCGAGGGTTGAACACTGAAGCTTTCTTT. This translates into CASSQDRGLNTEAFF.